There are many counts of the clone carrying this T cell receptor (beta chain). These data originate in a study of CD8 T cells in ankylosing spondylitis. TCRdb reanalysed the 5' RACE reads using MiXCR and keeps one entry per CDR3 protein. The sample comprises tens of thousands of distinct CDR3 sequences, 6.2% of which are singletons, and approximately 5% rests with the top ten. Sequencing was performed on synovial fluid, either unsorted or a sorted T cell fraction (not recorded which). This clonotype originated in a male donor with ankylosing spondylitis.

The CDR3 protein is CASSSYRDRNLSTDTQYF. CDR3 DNA sequence: TGTGCCAGCAGCTCTTACAGGGACAGGAATTTGAGCACAGATACGCAGTATTTT. This chain links TRBV28 with TRBJ2-3; 8 nucleotides agree with TRBD1. CDR3 size: 18 residues. V lost 6 bases, J lost 0 bases, and 14 bases stayed unmatched. From germline, CDR1 is MDHEN and CDR2 SYDVKM.